Sequencing of this TCR beta chain was carried out in a study of cytomegalovirus exposure and HLA in healthy donors. The study ran its PCR with 60 Vbeta and 13 Jbeta primers. Measured with immunoSEQ multiplex PCR; TCRdb has only the in-frame clones, and not every one. The top ten clones hold around 2.8% of a sample with around 150,000 clones, 71% of them seen once. For this clone: The antigen is unknown.

Germline lookup yields CDR1 ENHRY and CDR2 SYGVKD. The ends lost 2 bases at V and 1 base at J; junction bases unmatched: 3. CDR3 length equals 15 residues. Study findings and constraints: Looking again later, the authors saw that most CMV-associated TCR beta chains seemed HLA-restricted. In an earlier analysis, about 87% or about 30%: the productive usage of most TCR beta V segments. Most observed TCR sequences were rare, whereas some public TCRs were detected in many donors.

This receptor was identified in a woman under 40 in good health and CMV-seronegative. Sequencing used PBMCs. The chain uses TRBV10-3 and TRBJ2-7, with 9 bases matching TRBD2. DNA of the CDR3: TGTGCCATCAGTGAGACGCTAGCGGGGTCCTACGAGCAGTACTTC. Encoded protein: CAISETLAGSYEQYF.